One and the same sample provided the 27 T cell receptor beta chains below, sequenced in a study of regulatory T cells in long-lasting Graves disease. Time point denoted: newly diagnosed GD, antithyroid drugs for less than 3 months. PBMC-extracted RNA yielded the TCR library. Arm-PCR of CDR3 regions and iRepertoire HTBI primers were the basis on which TCR beta libraries were built. TCRdb independently ran MiXCR on the multiplex PCR reads; one entry per CDR3 protein. This table has 350,000 to 550,000 distinct CDR3 sequences, about 14% appearing once. These same records also appear under a second study, on T cells in Graves' hyperthyroidism and ophthalmopathy.

The specimen comprised peripheral blood mononuclear cells (PBMCs), sampled at new diagnosis, from a patient treated with antithyroid drugs. The receptors originated from a woman aged 50 to 60 with Graves disease.

The table lists this clonotype with a few counts. The chain couples TRBV3-1 to TRBJ1-3; D unclear. CDR3 length: 15 residues. V lost 2 bases and J lost 2, with 10 bases in between. Germline V gives CDR1 LGHDT, CDR2 YNNKEL (reference sequence). CDR3 region: CASSQSPVPGNTIYF. In DNA form, the CDR3 reads TGTGCCAGCAGCCAATCACCGGTCCCTGGAAACACCATATATTTT.

This clonotype has just one count. This may arise from a read error, as a much more abundant clone is one base away. This sequence joins TRBV12-3 or TRBV12-4 and TRBJ1-5; D is unresolved. Trimming removed 3 bases from V and 8 bases from J, with 14 bases in between. The CDR3 extends over 14 amino acids. This CDR3 reads CASSFRTEVEPQHF. In DNA form, the CDR3 reads TGTGCCAGCAGTTTCCGGACGGAGGTAGAGCCCCAGCATTTT.

This clonotype was picked up many times. The chain joins TRBV24-1 to TRBJ1-2, with a weak D call TRBD1 (5 bases). CDR3 length equals 14 residues. Trimming removed 2 bases from V and 4 bases from J, with 10 bases in between. In germline, CDR1 is KGHDR, CDR2 SFDVKD. CDR3 loop: CATSDSGRAYGYTF. CDR3 bases: TGTGCCACCAGTGATTCCGGCAGGGCCTATGGCTACACCTTC.

This clonotype was detected many times. This chain connects TRBV6-1 to TRBJ2-7; D gene unclear. The CDR3 loop spans 14 amino acids. Germline CDR1 MNHNS, CDR2 SASEGT. Trimming left V 3 bases short and J 3 bases short, with 12 bases between. The CDR3 DNA sequence: TGTGCCAGCAGTGAGGGCCTTGGGGACTACGAGCAGTACTTC. Translation: CASSEGLGDYEQYF.

This clonotype has a count of ten or more. The CDR3 loop reads CASRTGQETQYF. The CDR3 region has the DNA TGTGCCAGCAGGACAGGCCAAGAGACCCAGTACTTC. The chain links TRBV28 to TRBJ2-5; tentatively, D is TRBD1 (6 bases). The CDR3 totals 12 residues. Germline V gene data show CDR1 as MDHEN and CDR2 as SYDVKM. The V end was cut by 6 bases, the J end by 1 base, with 6 bases between.

This clonotype was detected only a few times. The chain joins TRBV5-5 to TRBJ1-6; D is ambiguous. Trimming took 3 bases from V and 0 from J, leaving 10 bases between them. The CDR3 runs 16 residues. Germline V gene lookup returns CDR1 SGHKS and CDR2 YYEKEE (reference sequence). CDR3 loop: CASSWAISSYNSPLHF. As DNA, the CDR3 is TGTGCCAGCAGCTGGGCCATTAGCTCCTATAATTCACCCCTCCACTTT.

This clonotype was detected ten times or more. The chain recombines TRBV28 with TRBJ2-1; 8 bases are a match to TRBD2. The V and J ends lost 3 bases and 0 bases, in that order; junction bases with no gene match: 19. The CDR3 contains 21 residues. Germline V gene data show CDR1 as MDHEN and CDR2 as SYDVKM. DNA for the CDR3: TGTGCCAGCAGTTTCGCTCCCGGTATTGGGCATAGCGGGGTCTCCTACAATGAGCAGTTCTTC. It codes for CASSFAPGIGHSGVSYNEQFF.

This clonotype was seen a handful of times. V usage is TRBV11-1 and J usage is TRBJ2-2; 8 positions agree with TRBD1. This CDR3 region has 14 residues. Germline loops: CDR1 SGHAT, CDR2 FQDESV (reference sequence). V dropped 5 bases and J dropped 6; count of bases not matched to a gene: 5. CDR3 loop: CASSPSQGAGELFF. DNA for the CDR3: TGTGCCAGCAGCCCATCACAGGGGGCCGGGGAGCTGTTTTTT.

The table lists this clonotype with many counts. The J gene is TRBJ2-1, the V gene TRBV30; 8 bases align to TRBD2. The CDR3 contains 15 residues. V trimming: 4 bases; J trimming: 10 bases; junction bases outside the gene matches: 15. The V gene's germline CDR1 is GTSNPN and CDR2 SVGIG (reference sequence). CDR3 coding DNA: TGTGCCTGGAATTTGGGCATCGGGGCTAGCGGGGAGCAGTTCTTC. It yields the protein CAWNLGIGASGEQFF.

Only a few counts were recorded for this clonotype. The chain recombines TRBV18 with TRBJ2-2; perhaps TRBD1 as D (6 bases). This CDR3 contains 16 residues. V was shortened by 1 base and J by 0 bases, with 9 bases between the two germline ends. Germline V gene sequence: CDR1 KGHSH, CDR2 LQKENI. The CDR3 DNA follows: TGTGCCAGCTCACCACGGGACACCACGAACACCGGGGAGCTGTTTTTT. Translated, it gives CASSPRDTTNTGELFF.

This clonotype was seen at least ten times. CDR3 sequence: CSASSGHNEKLFF. CDR3 nucleotides: TGCAGTGCTAGTTCGGGTCATAATGAAAAACTGTTTTTT. The V gene is TRBV20-1, the J gene TRBJ1-4, with D uncertain. CDR3 length equals 13 residues. Per germline, CDR1 DFQATT and CDR2 SNEGSKA (reference sequence). V was cut by 3 bases and J by 4 bases, with 9 bases left in between.

This clonotype was counted many times. The V and J genes are TRBV9 and TRBJ1-4; 10 positions match TRBD1. The CDR3 sequence is 15 residues long. Germline CDR1 is SGDLS and CDR2 is YYNGEE. The junction had 5 bases not matched to a gene; V was cut back by 3 bases and J by 6 bases. Here the CDR3 DNA reads TGTGCCAGCAGCGCTACCGGGACAGGGGATGAAAAACTGTTTTTT. Protein: CASSATGTGDEKLFF.

This clonotype was observed a handful of times. One end of the junction fails to match germline, which may point to a read error. This sequence joins TRBV7-7 and TRBJ1-5, with 9 bases aligning to TRBD1. Germline V gene lookup returns CDR1 SSHAT and CDR2 FNYEAQ (reference sequence). The CDR3 runs to 16 residues. The CDR3 DNA is TGTGCTAGCAGCGCAAAGGACAGGGGCCGAAATCAGCCCCAGCATTTT. It yields the protein CASSAKDRGRNQPQHF.

This clonotype was counted at least ten times. The chain recombines TRBV11-2 with TRBJ1-2, with D perhaps TRBD1 (5 bases). Germline lookup yields CDR1 SGHAT and CDR2 FQNNGV. V was cut by 6 bases and J by 0 bases, with 14 bases left in between. This CDR3 is built from 15 residues. In DNA form, the CDR3 reads TGTGCCAGCAGTTGGGGCAGCGGATCTAACTATGGCTACACCTTC. Its protein is CASSWGSGSNYGYTF. Full variable domain (rest looked up from reference TRBV11-2 and TRBJ1-2): EAGVAQSPRYKIIEKRQSVAFWCNPISGHATLYWYQQILGQGPKLLIQFQNNGVVDDSQLPKDRFSAERLKGVDSTLKIQPAKLEDSAVYLCASSWGSGSNYGYTFGSGTRLTVV.

The sample holds many counts of this clonotype. The chain employs TRBV18 and TRBJ2-2; no firm D call. CDR1 KGHSH and CDR2 LQKENI come from the germline V gene. The CDR3 extends over 12 amino acids. V shed 0 bases and J shed 6 bases, with 2 bases lying between them. DNA for the CDR3: TGTGCCAGCTCACCACCCGCCGGGGAGCTGTTTTTT. This encodes CASSPPAGELFF.

This clonotype was detected a few times. V gene TRBV5-1 combines with J gene TRBJ2-1; D assignment may be TRBD1 or TRBD2 (5 bases each). CDR1 is SGHRS, CDR2 YFSETQ, per germline. This CDR3 is 13 amino acids long. The V end lost 5 bases, the J end lost 3 bases, and 9 bases lay between the germline ends. CDR3 sequence: CASSWDDYNEQFF. The CDR3 region has the DNA TGCGCCAGCAGTTGGGACGACTACAATGAGCAGTTCTTC.

This clonotype came up a few times. One base away lies a much larger clone, so this may be a sequencing read error. The CDR3 sequence is CASSLERETQYF. The CDR3 DNA reads TGTGCCAGCAGCTTAGAGCGAGAGACCCAGTACTTC. This chain connects TRBV7-9 to TRBJ2-5; no definite D call. Trimming stripped 1 base from V and 4 bases from J, with 4 bases between. The CDR3 runs to 12 residues. From germline, CDR1 is SEHNR and CDR2 FQNEAQ (reference sequence).

Worth noting for this clonotype: This may be a read error: a much more frequent sequence differs by one nucleotide. J is TRBJ2-7 and V is TRBV11-2; 8 bases map to TRBD1. The CDR3 loop spans 14 amino acids. Germline loops: CDR1 SGHAT, CDR2 FQNNGV. Trimming cost V 5 bases and J 6 bases; bases outside gene matches: 9. CDR3 DNA sequence: TGTGCCAGCAGCACCAGGACAGGGACCTGCGAGCAGTACTTC. Protein: CASSTRTGTCEQYF.

This clonotype was seen many times. The chain combines TRBV6-1 with TRBJ1-3; 8 nucleotides agree with TRBD1. The CDR3 loop spans 15 amino acids. CDR1 MNHNS and CDR2 SASEGT come from the germline V gene. The J segment lost 3 bases and the V segment lost 7 bases, leaving 8 bases of the junction unmatched. CDR3 in amino acids: CASMTQGTGGNTIYF. The DNA of the CDR3 is TGTGCCAGCATGACCCAAGGGACAGGTGGAAACACCATATATTTT.

Only a few counts were recorded for this clonotype. The rearrangement joins TRBV2 to TRBJ2-3; 7 bases map to TRBD2. This CDR3 is built from 13 residues. Germline loops: CDR1 SNHLY, CDR2 FYNNEI. The trim removed 11 bases at V and 5 bases at J, leaving 10 bases unmatched. The CDR3 DNA is TGTGCCTCAACGGGACTATCTGGAGATACGCAGTATTTT. It encodes CASTGLSGDTQYF. Combining the CDR3 with reference TRBV2 and TRBJ2-3 gives the whole variable domain EPEVTQTPSHQVTQMGQEVILRCVPISNHLYFYWYRQILGQKVEFLVSFYNNEISEKSEIFDDQFSVERPDGSNFTLKIRSTKLEDSAMYFCASTGLSGDTQYFGPGTRLTVL.

The chain carries TRBV18 and TRBJ2-5, with TRBD1 identical over 8 bases. Germline V gene data show CDR1 as KGHSH and CDR2 as LQKENI. V trimming: 0 bases; J trimming: 7 bases; junction bases outside the gene matches: 7. The CDR3 runs to 15 residues. The CDR3 DNA is TGTGCCAGCTCACCACCGCAGGGGGCCCGAAGGACCCAGTACTTC. It codes for CASSPPQGARRTQYF.

This clonotype was observed a handful of times. The V gene is TRBV10-3, the J gene TRBJ1-2, with 7 positions matching TRBD1. The CDR3 length is 13 residues. V dropped 4 bases and J dropped 8; count of bases not matched to a gene: 7. Germline V gene data show CDR1 as ENHRY and CDR2 as SYGVKD. The CDR3 region is CAISATGTEGYTF. CDR3 DNA: TGTGCCATCAGTGCGACAGGGACGGAGGGCTACACCTTC.

This clonotype was detected a few times. The gene calls are TRBV29-1 and TRBJ1-5; tentatively, D is TRBD1 (5 bases). The CDR3 sequence is 15 residues long. The V gene lost 6 bases and the J gene lost 0 bases, with 15 bases spanning the gap. CDR1 and CDR2 (germline): SQVTM, ANQGSEA. The CDR3 here is CSVQTGGNSNQPQHF. The CDR3 bases are TGCAGCGTACAAACAGGAGGTAATAGCAATCAGCCCCAGCATTTT. The variable domain in full, with the rest retrieved from reference TRBV29-1 and TRBJ1-5, is SAVISQKPSRDICQRGTSLTIQCQVDSQVTMMFWYRQQPGQSLTLIATANQGSEATYESGFVIDKFPISRPNLTFSTLTVSNMSPEDSSIYLCSVQTGGNSNQPQHFGDGTRLSIL.

This clonotype was detected a few times. The CDR3, as DNA: TGTGCCAGCAGCGGTGGGGTTGATTCTGGGGCCAACGTCCTGACTTTC. Translating gives CASSGGVDSGANVLTF. This chain joins TRBV7-2 and TRBJ2-6; D uncertain. CDR1 and CDR2 (germline): SGHTA, FQGNSA. Trimming stripped 5 bases from V and 1 base from J, with 12 bases between. The CDR3 length is 16 residues. Full variable domain (outside the CDR3, taken from reference TRBV7-2 and TRBJ2-6): GAGVSQSPSNKVTEKGKDVELRCDPISGHTALYWYRQSLGQGLEFLIYFQGNSAPDKSGLPSDRFSAERTGGSVSTLTIQRTQQEDSAVYLCASSGGVDSGANVLTFGAGSRLTVL.

On this clonotype: At one boundary the junction diverges from the germline segment, which might be a read error. The CDR3 is CASSSQTGGNQPRHF. In DNA, the CDR3 is TGTGCCAGCAGTTCCCAGACAGGAGGCAATCAGCCCCGGCATTTT. The gene calls are TRBV28 and TRBJ1-5, with D maybe TRBD1 (6 bases). The CDR3 consists of 15 residues. Germline CDR1 and CDR2: MDHEN and SYDVKM.

This clonotype appeared many times. The rearrangement links TRBV3-1 to TRBJ2-2, with 9 bases that match TRBD2. The J segment lost 4 bases and the V segment lost 4 bases, leaving 4 bases of the junction unmatched. CDR1 is LGHDT, CDR2 YNNKEL, per germline (reference sequence). This CDR3 is built from 15 residues. The CDR3 region has the DNA TGTGCCAGCAGCCGCGGACTAGCGTTCACCGGGGAGCTGTTTTTT. Amino acid sequence: CASSRGLAFTGELFF. Variable domain in full (rest from reference TRBV3-1 and TRBJ2-2): DTAVSQTPKYLVTQMGNDKSIKCEQNLGHDTMYWYKQDSKKFLKIMFSYNNKELIINETVPNRFSPKSPDKAHLNLHINSLELGDSAVYFCASSRGLAFTGELFFGEGSRLTVL.

This clonotype has only a few counts. J is TRBJ1-2 and V is TRBV5-1; D not resolved. Germline V gene lookup returns CDR1 SGHRS and CDR2 YFSETQ. The CDR3 length is 15 residues. Trimming took off 4 bases at V and 6 bases at J, with 19 bases between the two ends. CDR3 in DNA: TGCGCCAGCAGCCTAAGCGCGGACGGATCCCATGGCTACACCTTC. This sequence encodes CASSLSADGSHGYTF.